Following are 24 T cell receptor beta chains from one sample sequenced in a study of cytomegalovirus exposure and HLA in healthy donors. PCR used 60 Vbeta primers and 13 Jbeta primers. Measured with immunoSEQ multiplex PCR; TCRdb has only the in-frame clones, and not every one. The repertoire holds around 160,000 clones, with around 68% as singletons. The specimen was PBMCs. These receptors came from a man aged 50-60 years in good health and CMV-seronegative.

Here the CDR3 DNA reads TGTGCCACCTTACAGGGGGACGGGGGCTACACCTTC. This encodes CATLQGDGGYTF. The chain carries TRBV6-5 and TRBJ1-2; TRBD1 matches at 8 bases. Germline V gene sequence: CDR1 MNHEY, CDR2 SVGAGI. There are 12 residues in the CDR3. V dropped 10 bases and J dropped 8; count of bases not matched to a gene: 9.

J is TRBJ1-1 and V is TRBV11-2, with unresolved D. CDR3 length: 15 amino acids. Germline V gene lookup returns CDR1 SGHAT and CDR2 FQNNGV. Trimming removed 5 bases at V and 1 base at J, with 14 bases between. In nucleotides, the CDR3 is TGTGCCAGCAGCCTCCCACCACCTAGGAACACTGAAGCTTTCTTT. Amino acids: CASSLPPPRNTEAFF. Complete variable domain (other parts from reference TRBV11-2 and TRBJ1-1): EAGVAQSPRYKIIEKRQSVAFWCNPISGHATLYWYQQILGQGPKLLIQFQNNGVVDDSQLPKDRFSAERLKGVDSTLKIQPAKLEDSAVYLCASSLPPPRNTEAFFGQGTRLTVV.

CDR3 amino acids: CASRPGLAANTGELFF. For the CDR3, the DNA is TGTGCCAGCAGGCCCGGACTAGCCGCGAACACCGGGGAGCTGTTTTTT. The chain uses TRBV5-4 and TRBJ2-2, with 8 bases that match TRBD2. This CDR3 region has 16 residues. The J segment lost 0 bases and the V segment lost 5 bases, leaving 6 bases of the junction unmatched. Per the germline V gene, CDR1 is SGHNT and CDR2 is YYREEE (reference sequence).

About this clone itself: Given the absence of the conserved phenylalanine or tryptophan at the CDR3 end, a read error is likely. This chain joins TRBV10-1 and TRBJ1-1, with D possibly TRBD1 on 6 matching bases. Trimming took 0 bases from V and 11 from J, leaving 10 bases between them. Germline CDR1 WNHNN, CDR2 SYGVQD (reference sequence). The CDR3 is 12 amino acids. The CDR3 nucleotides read TGCGCCAGCAGTGAGTCTAACAGGGCGGCTTTCCTT. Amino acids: CASSESNRAAFL.

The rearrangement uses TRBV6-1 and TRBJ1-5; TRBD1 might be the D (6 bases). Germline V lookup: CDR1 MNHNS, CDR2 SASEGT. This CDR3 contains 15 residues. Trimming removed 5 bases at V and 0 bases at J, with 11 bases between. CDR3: CASSIGQLSNQPQHF. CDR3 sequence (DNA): TGTGCCAGCAGTATCGGACAGCTTAGCAATCAGCCCCAGCATTTT.

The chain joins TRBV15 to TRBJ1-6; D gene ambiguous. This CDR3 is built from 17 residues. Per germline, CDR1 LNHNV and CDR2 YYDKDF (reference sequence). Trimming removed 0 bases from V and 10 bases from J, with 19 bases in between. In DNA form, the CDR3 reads TGTGCCACCAGCAGAGATTTAGCACAAACCTTGGTCTCACCCCTCCACTTT. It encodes CATSRDLAQTLVSPLHF.

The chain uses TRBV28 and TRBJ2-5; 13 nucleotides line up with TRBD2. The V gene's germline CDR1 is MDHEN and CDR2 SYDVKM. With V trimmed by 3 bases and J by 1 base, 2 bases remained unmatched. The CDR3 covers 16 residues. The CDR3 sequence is CASSFRTSGGQETQYF. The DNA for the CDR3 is TGTGCCAGCAGTTTTCGGACTAGCGGGGGCCAAGAGACCCAGTACTTC.

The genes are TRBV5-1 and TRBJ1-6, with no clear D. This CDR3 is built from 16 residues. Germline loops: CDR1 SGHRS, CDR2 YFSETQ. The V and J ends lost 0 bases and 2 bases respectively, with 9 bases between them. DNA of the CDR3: TGCGCCAGCAGCTTGGTAGAGGGCGCCTATAATTCACCCCTCCACTTT. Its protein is CASSLVEGAYNSPLHF.

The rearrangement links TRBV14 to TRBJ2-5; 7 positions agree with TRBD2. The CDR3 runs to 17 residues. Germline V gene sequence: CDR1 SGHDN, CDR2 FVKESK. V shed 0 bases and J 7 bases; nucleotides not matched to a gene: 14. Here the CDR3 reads CASSQDRWGGSDVTQYF. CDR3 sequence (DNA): TGTGCCAGCAGCCAAGATAGGTGGGGGGGATCGGATGTGACCCAGTACTTC.

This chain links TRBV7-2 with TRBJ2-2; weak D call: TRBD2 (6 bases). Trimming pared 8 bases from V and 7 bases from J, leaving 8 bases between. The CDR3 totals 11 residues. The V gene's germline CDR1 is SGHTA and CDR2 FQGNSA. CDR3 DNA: TGTGCCAGCCGGCGGGACGGGGAGCTGTTTTTT. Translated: CASRRDGELFF.

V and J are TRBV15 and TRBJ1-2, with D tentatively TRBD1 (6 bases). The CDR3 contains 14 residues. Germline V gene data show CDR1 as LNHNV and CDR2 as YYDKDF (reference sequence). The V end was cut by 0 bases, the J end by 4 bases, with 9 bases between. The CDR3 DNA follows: TGTGCCACCAGCAGAGATAGGGGGGGCTATGGCTACACCTTC. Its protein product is CATSRDRGGYGYTF.

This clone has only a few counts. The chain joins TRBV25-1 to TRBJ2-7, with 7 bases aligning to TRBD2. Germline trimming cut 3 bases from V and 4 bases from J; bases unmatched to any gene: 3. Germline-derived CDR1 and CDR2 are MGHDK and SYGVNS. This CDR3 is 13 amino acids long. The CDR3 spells CASSDRGVYEQYF. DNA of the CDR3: TGTGCCAGCAGTGACCGGGGGGTGTACGAGCAGTACTTC.

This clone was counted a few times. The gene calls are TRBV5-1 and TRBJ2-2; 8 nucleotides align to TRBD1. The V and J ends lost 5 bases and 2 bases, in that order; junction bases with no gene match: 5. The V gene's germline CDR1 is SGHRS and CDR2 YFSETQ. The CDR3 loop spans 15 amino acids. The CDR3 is CASRLTGVNTGELFF. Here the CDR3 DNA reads TGCGCCAGCAGGCTGACAGGGGTTAACACCGGGGAGCTGTTTTTT.

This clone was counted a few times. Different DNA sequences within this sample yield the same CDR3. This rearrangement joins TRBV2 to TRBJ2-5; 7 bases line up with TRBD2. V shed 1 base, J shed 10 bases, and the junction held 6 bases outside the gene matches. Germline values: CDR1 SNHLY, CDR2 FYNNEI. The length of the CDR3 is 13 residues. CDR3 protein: CASSEEQGLHQYF. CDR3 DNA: TGTGCCAGCAGTGAAGAGCAGGGACTACACCAGTACTTC.

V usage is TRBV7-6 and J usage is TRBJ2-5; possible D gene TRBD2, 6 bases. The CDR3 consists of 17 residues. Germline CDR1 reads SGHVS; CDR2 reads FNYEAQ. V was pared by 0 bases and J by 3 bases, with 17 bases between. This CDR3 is CASSLAEIAALEETQYF. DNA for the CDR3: TGTGCCAGCAGCTTAGCGGAAATAGCGGCCTTAGAAGAGACCCAGTACTTC. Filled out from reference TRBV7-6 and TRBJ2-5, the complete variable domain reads GAGVSQSPRYKVTKRGQDVALRCDPISGHVSLYWYRQALGQGPEFLTYFNYEAQQDKSGLPNDRFSAERPEGSISTLTIQRTEQRDSAMYRCASSLAEIAALEETQYFGPGTRLLVL.

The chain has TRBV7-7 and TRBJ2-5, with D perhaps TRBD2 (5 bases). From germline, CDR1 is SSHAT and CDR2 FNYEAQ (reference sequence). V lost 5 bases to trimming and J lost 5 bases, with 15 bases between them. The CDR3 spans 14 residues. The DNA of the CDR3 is TGTGCCAGCAGCCCCACTCAAGGCGGGGAGACCCAGTACTTC. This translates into CASSPTQGGETQYF.

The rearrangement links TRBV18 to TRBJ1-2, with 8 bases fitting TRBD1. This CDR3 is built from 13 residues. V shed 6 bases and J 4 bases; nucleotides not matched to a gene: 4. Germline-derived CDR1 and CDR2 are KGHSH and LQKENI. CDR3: CASSLDRAYGYTF. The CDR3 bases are TGTGCCAGCTCCCTGGACAGGGCCTATGGCTACACCTTC.

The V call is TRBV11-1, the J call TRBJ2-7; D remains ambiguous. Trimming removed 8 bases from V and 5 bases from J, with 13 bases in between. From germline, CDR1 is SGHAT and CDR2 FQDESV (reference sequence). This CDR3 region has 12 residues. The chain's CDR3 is CASGLGSDEQYF. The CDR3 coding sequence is TGTGCCAGCGGCCTCGGAAGCGACGAGCAGTACTTC.

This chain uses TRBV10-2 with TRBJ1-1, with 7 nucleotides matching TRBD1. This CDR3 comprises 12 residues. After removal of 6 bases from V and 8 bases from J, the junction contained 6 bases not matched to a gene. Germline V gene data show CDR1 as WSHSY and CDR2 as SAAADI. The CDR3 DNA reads TGCGCCAGCAGCGGACAGGCGGGCGAAGCTTTCTTT. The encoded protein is CASSGQAGEAFF.

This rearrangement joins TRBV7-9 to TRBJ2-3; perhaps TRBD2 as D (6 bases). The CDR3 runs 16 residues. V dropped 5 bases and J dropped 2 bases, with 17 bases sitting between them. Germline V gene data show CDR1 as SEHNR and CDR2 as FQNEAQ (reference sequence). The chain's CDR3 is CASSPPDYQVTDTQYF. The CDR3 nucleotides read TGTGCCAGCAGCCCTCCGGACTACCAAGTCACAGATACGCAGTATTTT.

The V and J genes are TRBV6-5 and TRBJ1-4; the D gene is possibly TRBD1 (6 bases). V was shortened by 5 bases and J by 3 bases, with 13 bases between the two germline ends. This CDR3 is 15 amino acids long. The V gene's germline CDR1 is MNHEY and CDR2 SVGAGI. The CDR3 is CASSTHREANEKLFF. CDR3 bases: TGTGCCAGCAGTACCCACAGGGAAGCTAATGAAAAACTGTTTTTT.

The CDR3 bases are TGTGCCAGTAGTGGACAGGGGAATATTAATCAGCCCCAGCATTTT. Translating it yields CASSGQGNINQPQHF. The J gene is TRBJ1-5, the V gene TRBV19, with TRBD1 identical over 9 bases. The CDR3 consists of 15 residues. CDR1 is LNHDA and CDR2 is SQIVND in the germline V gene (reference sequence). V lost 5 bases and J lost 4; bases outside the gene matches: 6.

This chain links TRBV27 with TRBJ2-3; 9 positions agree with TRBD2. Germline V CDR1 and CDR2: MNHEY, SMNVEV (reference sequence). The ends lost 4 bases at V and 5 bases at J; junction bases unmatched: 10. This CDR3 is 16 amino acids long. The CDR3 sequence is CASSSIRSGGRDTQYF. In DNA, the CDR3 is TGTGCCAGCAGTTCCATACGAAGCGGGGGGAGAGATACGCAGTATTTT.

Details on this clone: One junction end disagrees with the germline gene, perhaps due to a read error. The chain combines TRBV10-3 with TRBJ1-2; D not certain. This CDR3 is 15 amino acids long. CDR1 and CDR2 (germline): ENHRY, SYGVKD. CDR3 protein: CAIKGESSLNSGYTF. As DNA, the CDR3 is TGTGCCATCAAGGGAGAGTCCTCCCTCAACTCTGGCTACACCTTC.